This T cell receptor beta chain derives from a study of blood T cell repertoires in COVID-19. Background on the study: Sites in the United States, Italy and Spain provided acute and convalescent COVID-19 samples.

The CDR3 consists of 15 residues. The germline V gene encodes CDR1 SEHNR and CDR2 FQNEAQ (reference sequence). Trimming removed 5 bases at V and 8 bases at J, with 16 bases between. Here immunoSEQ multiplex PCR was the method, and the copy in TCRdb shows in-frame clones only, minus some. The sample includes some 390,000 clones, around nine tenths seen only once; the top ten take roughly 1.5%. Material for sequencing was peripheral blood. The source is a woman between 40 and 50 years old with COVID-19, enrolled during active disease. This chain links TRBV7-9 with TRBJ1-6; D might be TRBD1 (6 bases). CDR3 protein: CASSEAGAWDSPLHF. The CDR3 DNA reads TGTGCCAGCAGCGAGGCGGGGGCTTGGGATTCACCCCTCCACTTT.